This T cell receptor (beta chain) derives from a study of T cells in localized non-small cell lung cancer. The germline V gene has CDR1 MNHEY and CDR2 SMNVEV (reference sequence). With 2 bases removed from V and 5 bases from J, the gap between germline ends came to 10 bases. The CDR3 has 14 amino acids. Libraries were prepared by immunoSEQ multiplex PCR; TCRdb keeps only in-frame clonotypes and omits some of them. The sample has 60,000 to 85,000 clones; roughly 90% are singletons. The TCR sequence derives from a male donor older than 55 with stage III squamous cell lung carcinoma. The sequencing used peripheral blood, collected before any cancer treatment. The gene calls are TRBV27 and TRBJ1-5; tentatively, D is TRBD1 (6 bases). CDR3 residues: CASSLRGGDQPQHF. In DNA form, the CDR3 reads TGTGCCAGCAGTTTACGCGGGGGCGATCAGCCCCAGCATTTT.